The entry below describes one TCR beta chain. Its antigen is unknown. Per-nucleotide qualities are absent, and no much larger clonotype sits a single base away. The immunoSEQ Assay was used to sequence TCR beta CDR3 regions from DNA. The source study handled its data this way. T cell density was computed as TCR beta template counts normalized to usable DNA estimated by amplifying housekeeping genes. Using the preseqR package, richness was estimated by extrapolating to 120,000 templates for tissue samples and 400,000 templates for PBMC samples. Clonality was defined by subtracting Pielou's evenness from one. Differential abundance testing on productive amino-acid clonotypes, with a minimum total count of 5 and an alpha of 0.1, was used to identify tissue-enriched TCRs. The Jaccard Index and the Morisita Overlap Index were used to measure repertoire overlap between compartments. TCR beta CDR3s were clustered by GLIPH together with public tetramer-defined viral CDR3s, and at least three viral sequences plus V-gene enrichment were required for viral motifs. Sourced from immuneACCESS, this table was stored by TCRdb with only in-frame sequences that have V and J called. A share of the clones is absent; for the studies checked, an unresolved V gene accounts for under half, and the remainder has no known explanation. The V and J calls and clone size come from that table; D and trimming were worked out from the DNA. This sample comprises over 30,000 clones, 86% of them detected only once. The ten largest clones take up under 5.5% of the sample.

At diagnosis, tumor, uninvolved tumor-adjacent lung and peripheral blood were collected and then preserved as a mix of FFPE and fresh-frozen material. For TCR repertoire profiling, blood samples were analyzed in the form of peripheral blood mononuclear cells. This sample was included in a study of T cells in localized non-small cell lung cancer (TCRdb year 2020). At the level of the whole study: The study examined T cell repertoires in a few hundred patients with early-stage NSCLC and compared tumors with uninvolved tumor-adjacent lungs. The cohort comprised roughly 240 treatment-naïve NSCLC patients with resected, localized lung tumors. NSCLC patients had a mean age of around 66 years, and approximately 140 were male and nearly 110 female.

CDR1 and CDR2 were assigned from the germline V gene as WSHSY and SAAADI. A distance of 7 bases separates the germline ends of V and J, which lose 3 bases and 5 bases respectively. From the cysteine through the phenylalanine, the CDR3 covers 12 amino acids. Only CDR3 DNA remains: 36 bases, in frame from the first base. Broader findings and caveats from the paper: Because multi-region tumor sequencing was not done, intratumor heterogeneity could not be ruled out. Because of the exploratory design, TCR variables were selected using unadjusted p-values without false-discovery rate correction. Longer overall survival was associated with higher blood T cell density, whereas shorter survival was associated with higher adjacent-lung clonality. Of the top 100 tumor clones, a median of 57 were detected in paired uninvolved adjacent lung; roughly 26 were also among that lung's top 100. Uninvolved tumor-adjacent lung showed the highest T cell clonality, higher than tumor, which suggests more focused antigenic responses in the uninvolved tumor-adjacent lung.

The sequence joins TRBV10-2 to TRBJ1-2; the D segment cannot be called with confidence. Specimen: peripheral blood, collected before any cancer treatment. The sequence came from a male donor aged 60 or over with stage III lung adenocarcinoma. The CDR3 reads as follows: CASSDDTYGYTF. The nucleotide sequence is given as TGCGCCAGCAGTGATGATACTTATGGCTACACCTTC.